This passage covers 7 T cell receptor beta chains from one sample sequenced in a study of blood T cells in healthy people across ages. Combining a sample-barcoded 5' primer with a J-beta primer mix, a second PCR ran for 7 to 11 cycles. TCRdb reanalysed the 5' RACE reads using MiXCR and keeps one entry per CDR3 protein. In the table there are 1.5 million to 2 million distinct CDR3 sequences, 49% of which are singletons. The sequencing sample was made of blood. The receptors derive from a middle-aged woman in good health.

The chain combines TRBV4-3 with TRBJ1-2, with D hard to call. Germline V gene sequence: CDR1 LGHNA, CDR2 YSLEER. This CDR3 has 15 residues. V shed 1 base and J shed 8 bases, with 17 bases lying between them. The CDR3 coding sequence is TGCGCCAGCAGCCAAGTAGCAGGAAAGGCGGGGGGCTACACCTTC. Translating gives CASSQVAGKAGGYTF.

This sequence joins TRBV4-3 and TRBJ1-2, with a possible D match to TRBD1 (5 bases). V lost 1 base and J 10 bases, leaving 25 bases between the germline ends. The CDR3 sequence is 17 residues long. Germline values: CDR1 LGHNA, CDR2 YSLEER. The CDR3 nucleotides are TGCGCCAGCAGCCAAGCTGGAATTCGGGGCATTGGCGGGGCCTACACCTTC. As protein: CASSQAGIRGIGGAYTF.

The table lists this clonotype with a few counts. The V gene is TRBV27, the J gene TRBJ2-7, with a possible D match to TRBD1 (6 bases). Looked up from germline, CDR1 is MNHEY and CDR2 is SMNVEV (reference sequence). The CDR3 covers 14 residues. The V gene lost 6 bases and the J gene lost 2 bases, with 14 bases spanning the gap. CDR3 region: CASRDGGHTYEQYF. The CDR3 DNA is TGTGCCAGCAGGGATGGGGGACACACCTACGAGCAGTACTTC.

The chain employs TRBV7-9 and TRBJ1-5, with 9 bases fitting TRBD1. Germline V gives CDR1 SEHNR, CDR2 FQNEAQ (reference sequence). The CDR3 totals 15 residues. Trimming removed 5 bases from V and 3 bases from J; junction bases left unmatched: 5. Here the CDR3 reads CASSRGQGNNQPQHF. The CDR3 DNA is TGTGCCAGCAGCCGGGGACAGGGAAACAATCAGCCCCAGCATTTT.

The chain links TRBV14 to TRBJ2-1; D is unresolved. V was clipped by 4 bases and J by 7 bases, with 20 bases between them. Germline CDR1 and CDR2: SGHDN and FVKESK. The length of the CDR3 is 16 residues. DNA of the CDR3: TGTGCCAGCAGCCTCTCACCAGGCCCCCTCAGGAATGAGCAGTTCTTC. It is translated as CASSLSPGPLRNEQFF.

This sequence joins TRBV7-9 and TRBJ2-1; D call uncertain. Germline CDR1 is SEHNR and CDR2 is FQNEAQ (reference sequence). V dropped 7 bases and J dropped 6 bases, with 19 bases sitting between them. The CDR3 extends over 15 amino acids. The CDR3 spells CASTFGFVVLNEQFF. DNA of the CDR3: TGTGCCAGCACCTTTGGATTTGTAGTCCTCAATGAGCAGTTCTTC.

This clonotype was seen a handful of times. The chain couples TRBV27 to TRBJ1-2; D possibly corresponds to TRBD1 (6 bases). The CDR3 is 16 amino acids. Trimming took 5 bases from V and 8 from J, leaving 24 bases between them. Germline-derived CDR1 and CDR2 are MNHEY and SMNVEV (reference sequence). CDR3 DNA: TGTGCCAGCAGTCCGACCAACAGGGTTTTCGTGAAGGGCTACACCTTC. This sequence encodes CASSPTNRVFVKGYTF.